Below, one T cell receptor (beta chain) is given with its context. The antigen is not known. Different DNA sequences within this sample yield the same CDR3. The data stem from a study of beta chain features in type 1 diabetes. Study-level results: When Type 1 diabetes patients were examined, their TCRB CDR3s proved moderately but significantly shorter in all four CD4+ subsets.

What was sequenced were expressed TCRB transcripts, since all of the isolated RNA had been reverse transcribed. Clones were sequenced by immunoSEQ multiplex PCR, and TCRdb holds only the in-frame ones, with some missing. The table shows under 800,000 clones, with 15% to 17% occurring only once. This receptor was identified in a man in his late teens or twenties in good health. Sequencing was carried out using naive CD4+ T cells from blood.

CDR3 DNA sequence: TGCGCCAGCAGCTTGGGCCAAGAGACCCAGTACTTC. It specifies CASSLGQETQYF. The J gene is TRBJ2-5, the V gene TRBV5-1; D gene uncertain. This CDR3 comprises 12 residues. V dropped 0 bases and J dropped 1 base, with 1 base sitting between them. Germline values: CDR1 SGHRS, CDR2 YFSETQ.